A single sample gave rise to the 18 T cell receptor beta chains below, sequenced in a study of CXCR3-negative and CXCR3-positive naive CD8 T cells. The method, 5' RACE with UMI labels, was used to prepare the TRB cDNA libraries. TCRdb reprocessed the 5' RACE reads and reports one entry per CDR3 protein, with no DNA. The table for this sample gives about 80,000 distinct CDR3 sequences. Sequenced material: naive CXCR3- CD8+ T cells from blood. Subset in this sample: CD45RO-CCR7+CD27+CD95- naive CD8+ T cells lacking CXCR3 (TNR3-). The receptor set was obtained from a human donor in good health. Some clones in this sample may be carry-over from other donors' samples.

J is TRBJ1-5 and V is TRBV12-3 or TRBV12-4. This CDR3 is built from 14 residues. The chain's CDR3 is CASSPRISNQPQHF.

The genes are TRBV12-3 or TRBV12-4 and TRBJ2-7; TCRdb selects TRBD1, and the lack of DNA leaves this call unchecked. The CDR3 runs 13 residues. The CDR3 loop is CASSLQGTYEQYF.

This CDR3 is CASSLGDSNQETQYF. The V and J genes are TRBV11-1 and TRBJ2-5; with no DNA, the TCRdb D assignment of TRBD1 cannot be verified. Germline V gene sequence: CDR1 SGHAT, CDR2 FQDESV (reference sequence). The CDR3 sequence is 15 residues long.

The chain is built from TRBV23-1 and TRBJ2-7; without DNA, the TCRdb call of TRBD1 cannot be checked. TRBV23-1 is flagged as an ORF with uncertain function. This CDR3 is built from 15 residues. CDR3 sequence reads: CASSQTLTGDYEQYF.

The chain carries TRBV5-1 and TRBJ2-3; TCRdb calls TRBD2, which cannot be checked without DNA. The length of the CDR3 is 16 residues. From germline, CDR1 is SGHRS and CDR2 YFSETQ. CDR3 region: CASSLVTSGVTDTQYF.

The chain uses TRBV4-1 and TRBJ2-7; TCRdb's D call, TRBD2, is unchecked because there is no DNA. Germline values: CDR1 MGHRA, CDR2 YSYEKL. The CDR3 is made up of 13 amino acids. CDR3 in amino acids: CASSPGGGGEQYF.

This rearrangement joins TRBV4-3 to TRBJ1-4; TCRdb's D call of TRBD1 is untestable without DNA. CDR3 size: 16 residues. Germline V gene data show CDR1 as LGHNA and CDR2 as YSLEER. Here the CDR3 reads CASSPTADRGAEKLSF.

The CDR3 loop reads CASSPASGRTYEQYF. The rearrangement uses TRBV12-3 or TRBV12-4 and TRBJ2-7; TCRdb proposes TRBD2, but this gene call is untestable without DNA. The CDR3 is made up of 15 amino acids.

This chain joins TRBV5-1 and TRBJ2-1; lacking DNA, the TRBD1 call made by TCRdb goes unchecked. Germline V CDR1 and CDR2: SGHRS, YFSETQ. The CDR3 length is 13 residues. Here the CDR3 reads CASRDSTYNEQFF. The full variable domain, with the rest looked up from reference TRBV5-1 and TRBJ2-1, is KAGVTQTPRYLIKTRGQQVTLSCSPISGHRSVSWYQQTPGQGLQFLFEYFSETQRNKGNFPGRFSGRQFSNSRSEMNVSTLELGDSALYLCASRDSTYNEQFFGPGTRLTVL.

This chain links TRBV29-1 with TRBJ2-1; absent DNA, TCRdb's TRBD1 call cannot be checked. The CDR3 is made up of 16 amino acids. Germline loops: CDR1 SQVTM, CDR2 ANQGSEA. CDR3 region: CSVEDHPGAIYNEQFF.

The CDR3 reads CSAHGTSFYEQYF. V is TRBV20-1 and J is TRBJ2-7; TCRdb proposes TRBD2, but this gene call is untestable without DNA. This CDR3 has 13 residues. Germline assignment: CDR1 DFQATT and CDR2 SNEGSKA (reference sequence).

The V gene is TRBV29-1, the J gene TRBJ1-1; TCRdb picks TRBD1, but there is no DNA to check that call. The CDR3 is 15 residues long. The germline V gene has CDR1 SQVTM and CDR2 ANQGSEA. The CDR3 here is CSVEDLVQGNTEAFF.

The rearrangement links TRBV29-1 to TRBJ1-1. Germline loops: CDR1 SQVTM, CDR2 ANQGSEA. This CDR3 is 13 amino acids long. CDR3 residues: CSVEVGLNTEAFF.

The chain employs TRBV29-1 and TRBJ2-1; absent DNA, TCRdb's TRBD2 call cannot be checked. This CDR3 is built from 14 residues. Germline CDR1 is SQVTM and CDR2 is ANQGSEA. CDR3 region: CSVLRQGGYNEQFF.

J is TRBJ2-5 and V is TRBV7-9; without DNA, the TCRdb call of TRBD1 cannot be checked. The CDR3 covers 16 residues. Per the germline V gene, CDR1 is SEHNR and CDR2 is FQNEAQ (reference sequence). The CDR3 sequence: CASSHRDRANQETQYF.

This chain links TRBV6-6 with TRBJ2-7; without DNA, the TCRdb call of TRBD1 cannot be checked. This CDR3 spans 13 amino acids. Germline V CDR1 and CDR2: MNHNY, SVGAGI (reference sequence). CDR3 protein: CASSYRDSYEQYF.

The chain's CDR3 is CASSNPGRYDTQYF. This sequence joins TRBV21-1 and TRBJ2-3; TCRdb indicates TRBD2, and absent DNA this call remains unverified. TRBV21-1 is deemed a pseudogene. CDR3 length equals 14 residues.

This chain joins TRBV30 and TRBJ2-7. The CDR3 spans 13 residues. CDR1 is GTSNPN and CDR2 is SVGIG in the germline V gene (reference sequence). The CDR3 is CAWSGSGFDEQYF.